The present TCR beta chain was sequenced within a study of cytomegalovirus exposure and HLA in healthy donors (dated by TCRdb to the late 2010s). Study-level background: In an earlier analysis of some 550 of the donors, 276 Gb of sequence data and just under 120 million unique TCR beta sequences from about 180 million T cells were reported. An early release covering around 630 HLA-typed donors comprised about 300 gigabases of sequencing data and around 86 million unique TCR sequences. In a later analysis, previously published TCR beta repertoires from 550 to 700 donors were re-analyzed and high-resolution HLA genotyping was added so that TCR occurrence patterns could be studied. The number of donors typed differed by locus, with roughly 629-640 for A, B, C, DRB1 and DQB1, roughly 520 for DQA1, 600 to 610 for DPA1, and over 400 for DPB1. All discovery cohort repertoires had been generated on a single sequencing platform. Alongside the repertoire data, information on donor age, sex, ethnicity and CMV serostatus was compiled. Genome-wide SNP genotypes for about 65% of the roughly 670 donors were used in a later genetic analysis, which treated that subset as a discovery cohort. HLA typing covered class I and class II loci at four-digit resolution. In addition to the first cohort of 650 to 800 subjects, a separate validation cohort of approximately 110 different subjects was used. High-throughput TCR immunosequencing, statistical association of individual TCRs with disease status, and machine learning were combined to predict cytomegalovirus infection status. The study aimed to test whether signatures of past pathogen exposure could be identified by cataloging public T cell receptors. In the later analysis, no new phenotypic data were used to find candidate immune exposures; instead, reliance was placed on TCR beta sequences and their occurrence across donors. Of the approximately 400 genotyped donors, more than 75% were placed in the genetic ancestry cluster associated with self-reported Caucasian donors. Among around 400 genotyped donors of the cohort, an average of around 250,000 unique TCR beta nucleotide sequences was sequenced per donor, of which about 19% were non-productive. In an earlier analysis of several hundred of the donors, high-throughput TCR beta sequencing was used to judge whether each TCR beta V gene segment behaved as functional or pseudogenic. Using immunosequencing, the study profiled T cell repertoires from 666 subjects and related those repertoires to cytomegalovirus serostatus. A handful of DR-DQ haplotypes were treated as single units for association and clustering because of strong linkage in the cohort. General study outcomes and caveats: A further reported finding was that TCR beta sequences accurately predicted the HLA-A and HLA-B alleles for most subjects in the first cohort. Linkage disequilibrium might explain the correlated functional status among segregating V segments, but an unknown experimental factor could not be excluded. A cluster of highly shared sequence variants was judged likely to be a technical artifact of the sequencing pipeline. For the cohort, immune exposure information was limited to CMV serostatus. The earlier analysis of 587 of the donors excluded 15 to 20 rarely observed V segments, including chromosome 9 orphons, because counts were too low. It was suggested by the authors that the approach could potentially be generalized to other disease states and immunological phenotypes. Some IMGT-functional V segments, including TRBV6-2 and TRBV6-3, could not be distinguished by the 87-base-pair reads and were therefore excluded. A later analysis found that HLA-associated TCR beta chains were more clonally expanded and had lower generation probabilities than equally common non-associated chains. A total of 150 to 200 TCR beta chains were listed by the study as associated with cytomegalovirus. Roughly uniform sequencing depth across donors was assumed in presence/absence analyses, although this assumption may not hold. Because HLA typing was missing for some donors at each locus, association tests included only the typed subset. Compared with the roughly 710-donor mean, donors in an Asian-associated ancestry cluster had fewer N-insertions in productive TCRs, according to a later genetic analysis. According to a later analysis, most CMV-associated TCR beta chains appeared to be HLA-restricted, and the HLA associations seemed to be driven largely by CMV exposure. Across donors, most TCR sequences were observed very rarely, whereas some public TCRs were present in many individuals. In an earlier analysis of more than 450 of the donors, most TCR beta V segments were observed in productive rearrangements about 90% or about 30% of the time, broadly matching IMGT annotations. A later analysis associated roughly 17,000 TCR beta sequences with specific HLA alleles at a false discovery rate of 0.05. Only TCR beta chains were sequenced in this cohort, and the absence of alpha or paired-chain data limited detectable features. A few of the identified cytomegalovirus-associated TCR beta chains were confirmed in vitro to be specific for cytomegalovirus antigens. Cytomegalovirus status was reported to be diagnosed by the classifier with high specificity and sensitivity in both the original and validation cohorts. A later genetic analysis associated a missense DCLRE1C variant with V-gene and J-gene trimming of TCR beta chains, and an independent cohort replicated the association. When HLA alleles, especially DR and DQ, strongly co-occurred, TCR associations were difficult to assign to individual alleles. A later analysis reported that several top co-occurrence clusters appeared linked to parvovirus B19, influenza, CMV and Epstein-Barr virus. In a later analysis, the rate of TCR association differed among HLA loci, with DRB1 alleles having the most associated TCRs and HLA-C alleles having the fewest.

The cohort consisted of 650 to 700 healthy bone marrow donors. At the time of sampling, all cohort members were nominally healthy, though unrecorded immune exposures were likely present. The donor tested CMV seronegative and was one of the 352 seronegative cohort members. A peripheral blood sample was collected from each donor, and TCR beta sequencing was performed on peripheral blood mononuclear cells. Genomic DNA was extracted from the blood cell samples with the Qiagen DNeasy Blood Extraction Kit. The protocol used for the library was the immunoSEQ multiplex PCR assay. For the multiplex PCR, a mixture combining 60 forward primers for TCR Vbeta segments and 13 reverse primers for TCR Jbeta segments was used. The CDR3 region of rearranged TCR beta genes was amplified from genomic DNA by a multiplex PCR assay. Amplified TCR beta libraries were sequenced as 87-base-pair reads on the Illumina HiSeq System. Per the source publication's procedure: A later analysis tallied 75 million to 95 million unique TCR beta chains across the 666 repertoires, and about 12 million of those chains were shared by two or more donors. To remove PCR and sequencing errors, raw reads were error-corrected and collapsed into unique sequences using a nearest-neighbor algorithm that merged closely related sequences. To assign V, D and J gene segments, CDR3 sequences were aligned to IMGT reference sequences. For a sequence to be retained, a match of at least six nucleotides to both a V gene segment and a J gene segment was required. Rearrangements were called productive when the CDR3 lacked stop codons and stayed in frame with V and J; all others were non-productive. CDR3 was defined by IMGT convention, running from the second conserved V-encoded cysteine to the conserved J-encoded phenylalanine. The earlier analysis of 550 to 650 of the donors excluded any sequence lacking an unambiguous match to a single V gene segment. An earlier analysis of 587 of the donors called V segments functional above 56.7% productive rearrangements and segregating when the between-donor standard deviation exceeded 5%. To diagnose cytomegalovirus status from the catalog of TCR beta chain sequences, a statistical classification framework was built. In a later analysis, TCR nucleotide sequences were compared against IMGT/GENE-DB human TR gene sequences so that V and J genes could be assigned. The TCRdist pipeline was used in a later analysis to assign CDR3 sequences and most-parsimonious VDJ recombination scenarios. In a later analysis, each TCR beta chain was defined by its CDR3 amino acid sequence together with its V-gene family, and reads without a unique V-gene family were excluded. As a way to deal with suspected cross-contamination and a sequencing artifact, a later analysis dropped approximately 590 nucleotide sequences that were highly shared and had low generation probability. For each public chain, a later analysis derived a clonal expansion index from normalized ranks of inferred template counts within each repertoire. In a later analysis, generation probabilities were computed with a VDJ recombination model fitted to out-of-frame rearrangements, and the resulting probabilities were checked against IGoR. In a later analysis, hypergeometric tests were used to score TCR-TCR, TCR-HLA and TCR-CMV co-occurrence, with a repertoire-size bias correction applied to TCR pairs. In a later analysis, false discovery rates were estimated by permuting HLA or CMV assignments 20 times. In a later analysis, co-occurring TCRs were grouped using DBSCAN, with TCRdist sequence similarity added in when clustering inside HLA-allele-positive subsets. Repertoires with fewer than 30,000 or more than 120,000 public chains were left out of co-occurrence clustering, as were five repertoires with anomalous nucleotide sharing. Held by TCRdb, this immuneACCESS table contains in-frame sequences only and omits some clones. Under half of the omission traces to an unresolved V gene where checked; the cause of the rest is unknown. Clone size and the V and J calls come from that table; the DNA yielded D and trimming. Present in this sample are around 170,000 clones, about 80% of which were seen just once. The ten largest make up roughly 1.5% of the sample.

With regard to this clone: Its antigen is not yet known. The junction shows a germline mismatch at one end, possibly a read error.

CDR1 SEHNR and CDR2 FQNEAQ were looked up in the germline V gene (reference sequence). From the cysteine up to the phenylalanine, the CDR3 has a length of 18 residues. Only CDR3 DNA is held: 54 bases, read in frame from base 1. This chain is built from TRBV7-9 and TRBJ1-4; no D gene can be assigned with confidence. The sequence was collected from a man aged 35-49 years in good health and CMV-seronegative. The material sequenced was PBMCs. The CDR3 sequence is CSSSFGVGGPATNEKLFF. The sequenced DNA: TGTTCCAGCAGCTTCGGGGTGGGAGGGCCAGCAACTAATGAAAAACTGTTTTTT.